This T cell receptor (beta chain) is drawn from a study of blood T cell repertoires in COVID-19. Turning to the study itself: Whether acute or convalescent, the COVID-19 samples came from the United States, Italy and Spain.

Study processing details: Amplification with reference gene primers provided the estimates of nucleated cell counts. TCRdb's table, derived via immunoSEQ multiplex PCR, lists solely in-frame clones and lacks some. D and trimming were read from the DNA, whereas the V and J calls and clone size are those reported in that table. This sample yields 250,000 or so clones, of which about 85% are seen a single time; around 3% belongs to the top ten. The V end lost 10 bases, the J end lost 2 bases, and 17 bases lay between the germline ends. The CDR3 contains 14 residues. CDR1 is SNHLY and CDR2 is FYNNEI in the germline V gene.

This sequence joins TRBV2 and TRBJ1-1, with D tentatively TRBD1 (6 bases). This receptor was obtained from a young man with active or convalescent COVID-19. Source material: peripheral blood. The CDR3 loop reads CATTRGQSNTEAFF. CDR3 in DNA: TGTGCCACCACGAGGGGACAATCAAACACTGAAGCTTTCTTT. The full variable domain, completed using reference TRBV2 and TRBJ1-1, is EPEVTQTPSHQVTQMGQEVILRCVPISNHLYFYWYRQILGQKVEFLVSFYNNEISEKSEIFDDQFSVERPDGSNFTLKIRSTKLEDSAMYFCATTRGQSNTEAFFGQGTRLTVV.